The clone carrying this T cell receptor (beta chain) occurred many times. The antigen remains undetermined. Trimming shortened V by 2 bases and J by 3 bases, and 11 bases separated the two germline ends. The CDR3 is made up of 14 amino acids. Germline CDR1 reads MNHNS; CDR2 reads SASEGT. This sample was taken from a study of T cells in Graves' hyperthyroidism and ophthalmopathy. Study context: Prior to any treatment, at the point of initial diagnosis, peripheral blood was collected.

Diagnoses rested on clinical symptoms, serum thyroxine and TRAb, thyroid ultrasound and orbital computed tomography. Amplified TCR beta CDR3 regions derived from RNA transcripts. TCR CDR3 underwent first-round RT-PCR with the HTBI primer set. Using its own MiXCR run on the multiplex PCR reads, TCRdb lists one record per CDR3 protein. The profile shows a few hundred thousand distinct CDR3 sequences, around 13% of them singletons. General study results and limits: For ophthalmopathy, model prediction preceded onset by a median roughly 6.5 months.

The sample taken for sequencing was blood. This clonotype was sampled from a woman aged 30 to 39 with Graves' hyperthyroidism that later progressed to Graves' ophthalmopathy. The chain is built from TRBV6-1 and TRBJ2-7; D is possibly TRBD2 (6 bases). As DNA, the CDR3 is TGTGCCAGCAGTGAAATGACGGGAGTCTACGAGCAGTACTTC. It encodes CASSEMTGVYEQYF.